Detailed here is one T cell receptor beta chain. Its target is not known. The CDR3 has 16 amino acids. Germline CDR1 reads SGHNT; CDR2 reads YENEEA. The V gene end was trimmed by 5 bases and the J gene end by 4 bases; junction bases not matched to a gene: 7. This sample is drawn from a study of Ad26.COV2.S vaccination and SARS-CoV-2 variants. The wider study: The study gave Ad26.COV2.S intramuscularly, once or twice 56 days apart. Findings and caveats of the study: Responses of T cells in total may have been underestimated by the TCR breadth and depth analyses.

Profiled with immunoSEQ multiplex PCR; TCRdb holds only in-frame clones, not every one. Among about 350,000 clones, roughly 91% were seen once, and the ten largest hold just under 5%. As for treatment: around 19 received Ad26.COV2.S at low or high dose, single or two shots; 5 received placebo; per-sample allocation not given. It was on day 63 after the first vaccine or placebo injection that samples were taken. V usage is TRBV11-3 and J usage is TRBJ2-1, with 11 bases matching TRBD2. The sequencing used peripheral blood, collected in a trial of Ad26.COV2.S vaccine versus placebo. The sequence was obtained from a person aged 18-65 years who received the Ad26.COV2.S COVID-19 vaccine or a placebo. The CDR3 reads CASSKGTSGSYNEQFF. Written as DNA, the CDR3 is TGTGCCAGCAGCAAGGGAACTAGCGGGAGTTACAATGAGCAGTTCTTC.